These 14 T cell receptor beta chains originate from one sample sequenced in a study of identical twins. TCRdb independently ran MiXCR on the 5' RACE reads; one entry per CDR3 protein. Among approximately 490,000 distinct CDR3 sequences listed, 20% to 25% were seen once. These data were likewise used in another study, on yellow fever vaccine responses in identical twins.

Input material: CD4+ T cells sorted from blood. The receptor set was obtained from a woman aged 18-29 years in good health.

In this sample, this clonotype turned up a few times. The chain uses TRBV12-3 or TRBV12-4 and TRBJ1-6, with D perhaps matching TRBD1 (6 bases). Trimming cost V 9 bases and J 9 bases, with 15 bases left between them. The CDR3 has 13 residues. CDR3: CASRRQVGSPLHF. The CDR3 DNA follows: TGTGCCAGTAGGAGACAGGTCGGTTCACCCCTCCACTTT.

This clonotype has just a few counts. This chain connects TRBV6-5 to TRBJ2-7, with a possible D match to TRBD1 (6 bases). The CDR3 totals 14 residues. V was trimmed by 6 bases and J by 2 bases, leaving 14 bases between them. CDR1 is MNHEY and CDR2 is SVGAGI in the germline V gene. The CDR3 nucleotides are TGTGCCAGCAGCTACGAACAGGGTACCTACGAGCAGTACTTC. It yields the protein CASSYEQGTYEQYF.

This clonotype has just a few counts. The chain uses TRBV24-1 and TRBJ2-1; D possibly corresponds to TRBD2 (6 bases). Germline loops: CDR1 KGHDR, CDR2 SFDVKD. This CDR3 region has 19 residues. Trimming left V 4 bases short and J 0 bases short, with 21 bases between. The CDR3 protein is CATSDHVGGGVGSYNEQFF. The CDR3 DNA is TGTGCCACCAGTGACCACGTAGGTGGAGGGGTGGGCTCCTACAATGAGCAGTTCTTC.

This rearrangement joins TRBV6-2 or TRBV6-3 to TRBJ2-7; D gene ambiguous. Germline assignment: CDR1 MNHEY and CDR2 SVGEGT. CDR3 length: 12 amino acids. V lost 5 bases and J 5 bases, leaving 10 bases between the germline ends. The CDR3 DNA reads TGTGCCAGCAGTGCACCCCCAGACGAGCAGTACTTC. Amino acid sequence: CASSAPPDEQYF.

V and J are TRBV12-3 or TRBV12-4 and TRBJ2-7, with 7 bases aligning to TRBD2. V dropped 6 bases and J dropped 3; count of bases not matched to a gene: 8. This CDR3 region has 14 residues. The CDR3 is CASRDGLESYEQYF. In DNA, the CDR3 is TGTGCCAGCAGGGATGGACTAGAGAGCTACGAGCAGTACTTC.

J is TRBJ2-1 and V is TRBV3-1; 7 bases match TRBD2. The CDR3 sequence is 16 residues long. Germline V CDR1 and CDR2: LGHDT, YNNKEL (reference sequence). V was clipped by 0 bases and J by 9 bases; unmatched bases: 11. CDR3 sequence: CASSQEIGSGRGEQFF. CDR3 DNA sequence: TGTGCCAGCAGCCAAGAAATCGGTAGCGGGCGAGGTGAGCAGTTCTTC.

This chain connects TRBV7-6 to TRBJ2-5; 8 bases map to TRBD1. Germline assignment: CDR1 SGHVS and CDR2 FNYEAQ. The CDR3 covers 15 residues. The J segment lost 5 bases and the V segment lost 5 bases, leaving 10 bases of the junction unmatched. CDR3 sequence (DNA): TGTGCCAGCAGCCCACGGACAGGGCCAAGGGAGACCCAGTACTTC. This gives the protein CASSPRTGPRETQYF.

The CDR3 region is CASSVDPATGGEQYF. The CDR3 bases are TGTGCCAGCAGCGTGGACCCTGCTACAGGAGGCGAGCAGTACTTC. This chain links TRBV9 with TRBJ2-7; D possibly uses TRBD1 or TRBD2 (5 bases each). V was clipped by 2 bases and J by 6 bases, with 18 bases between them. The CDR3 is made up of 15 amino acids. CDR1 SGDLS and CDR2 YYNGEE come from the germline V gene.

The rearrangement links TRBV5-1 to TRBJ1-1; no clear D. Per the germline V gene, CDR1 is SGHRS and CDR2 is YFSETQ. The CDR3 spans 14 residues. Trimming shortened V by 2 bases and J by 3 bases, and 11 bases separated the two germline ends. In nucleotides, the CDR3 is TGCGCCAGCAGCTTTAGAGTTGGGGACACTGAAGCTTTCTTT. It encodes CASSFRVGDTEAFF. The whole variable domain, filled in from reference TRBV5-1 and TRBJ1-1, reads KAGVTQTPRYLIKTRGQQVTLSCSPISGHRSVSWYQQTPGQGLQFLFEYFSETQRNKGNFPGRFSGRQFSNSRSEMNVSTLELGDSALYLCASSFRVGDTEAFFGQGTRLTVV.

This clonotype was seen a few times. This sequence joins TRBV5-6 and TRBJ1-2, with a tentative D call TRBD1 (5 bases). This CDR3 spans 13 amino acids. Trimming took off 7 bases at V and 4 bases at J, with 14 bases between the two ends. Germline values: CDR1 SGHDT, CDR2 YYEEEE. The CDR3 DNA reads TGTGCCAGCTCCCGGGGCATACCCTATGGCTACACCTTC. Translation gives CASSRGIPYGYTF.

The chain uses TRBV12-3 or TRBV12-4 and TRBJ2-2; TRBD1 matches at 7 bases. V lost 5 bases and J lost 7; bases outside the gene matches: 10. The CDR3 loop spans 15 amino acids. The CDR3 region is CASSPGQADHGELFF. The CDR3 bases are TGTGCCAGCAGTCCCGGACAGGCCGACCACGGGGAGCTGTTTTTT.

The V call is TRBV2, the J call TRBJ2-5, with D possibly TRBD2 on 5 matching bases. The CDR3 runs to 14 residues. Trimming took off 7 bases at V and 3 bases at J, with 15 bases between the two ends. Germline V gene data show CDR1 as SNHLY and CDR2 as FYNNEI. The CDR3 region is CASKGGSGEETQYF. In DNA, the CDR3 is TGTGCCAGCAAGGGTGGAAGCGGCGAAGAGACCCAGTACTTC.

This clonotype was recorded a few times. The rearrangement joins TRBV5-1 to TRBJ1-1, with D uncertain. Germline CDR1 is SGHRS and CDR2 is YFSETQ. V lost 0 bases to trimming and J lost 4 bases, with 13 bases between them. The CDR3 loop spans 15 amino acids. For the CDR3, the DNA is TGCGCCAGCAGCTTGGCCACGCAGCGAGGCACTGAAGCTTTCTTT. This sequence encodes CASSLATQRGTEAFF.

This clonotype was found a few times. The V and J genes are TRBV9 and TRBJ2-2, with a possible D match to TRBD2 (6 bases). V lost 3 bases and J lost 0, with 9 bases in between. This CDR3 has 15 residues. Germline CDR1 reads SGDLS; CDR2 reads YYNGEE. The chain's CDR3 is CASSGGLSNTGELFF. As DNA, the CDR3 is TGTGCCAGCAGCGGAGGACTATCGAACACCGGGGAGCTGTTTTTT.